This passage covers 20 T cell receptor beta chains from one sample sequenced in a study of T-cell reconstitution after alpha-beta-depleted transplantation in children. Unique molecular identifiers were built into the TCRbeta library. In TCRdb, the PCR reads were re-called with MiXCR into one record per CDR3 protein. This table has over 200,000 distinct CDR3 sequences, around a sixth appearing once. The source material was PBMCs, mostly from graft donor cells, sampled 360 days after TCRalphabeta/CD19-depleted stem cell transplant. The receptors shown here come from a male patient aged 2 to 10 who had a stem cell transplant for acute lymphoblastic leukemia, so the T cells may come from the graft donor.

This clonotype was detected a few times. The chain employs TRBV12-3 or TRBV12-4 and TRBJ2-3, with D possibly being TRBD2 (7 bases). V lost 6 bases and J 8 bases, leaving 15 bases between the germline ends. The CDR3 runs to 13 residues. CDR3 coding DNA: TGTGCCAGCAGGTTGGGGGGGGCCCGTACGCAGTATTTT. This translates into CASRLGGARTQYF.

In this sample, this clonotype turned up a few times. The V call is TRBV10-3, the J call TRBJ2-5, with TRBD1 matching 9 bases. Germline assignment: CDR1 ENHRY and CDR2 SYGVKD. This CDR3 region has 15 residues. V gave up 5 bases and J gave up 2 bases; unmatched junction bases: 6. The CDR3 nucleotides are TGTGCCATCAGTTCGGACAGGGGCTCTCAAGAGACCCAGTACTTC. This gives the protein CAISSDRGSQETQYF.

This clonotype has only a few counts. This chain connects TRBV3-1 to TRBJ2-7; D remains unclear. This CDR3 is built from 12 residues. V gave up 3 bases and J gave up 3 bases, with 6 bases separating them. CDR1 and CDR2 from the germline V gene are LGHDT and YNNKEL (reference sequence). The CDR3 nucleotides are TGTGCCAGCAGCCACGCCTTCTACGAGCAGTACTTC. Protein product: CASSHAFYEQYF.

In this sample, this clonotype turned up a few times. The V gene is TRBV30, the J gene TRBJ2-1; D remains ambiguous. The CDR3 runs to 13 residues. Germline CDR1 is GTSNPN and CDR2 is SVGIG (reference sequence). V was cut by 4 bases and J by 5 bases, with 12 bases left in between. The CDR3 bases are TGTGCCTGGAACGGCAGGACCAACAATGAGCAGTTCTTC. Protein product: CAWNGRTNNEQFF.

The chain recombines TRBV4-3 with TRBJ2-3; 15 bases align to TRBD2. With 4 bases clipped from V and 6 bases from J, the junction kept 8 bases outside the gene matches. Looked up from germline, CDR1 is LGHNA and CDR2 is YSLEER. The CDR3 runs to 17 residues. CDR3: CASSPSGTSGRRDTQYF. CDR3 bases: TGCGCCAGCAGCCCTTCCGGGACTAGCGGGAGGCGGGATACGCAGTATTTT.

The rearrangement links TRBV3-1 to TRBJ2-4; no definite D call. The length of the CDR3 is 18 residues. Germline loops: CDR1 LGHDT, CDR2 YNNKEL (reference sequence). V lost 1 base to trimming and J lost 0 bases, with 16 bases between them. CDR3 region: CASSQADVRPLAKNIQYF. The CDR3, as DNA: TGTGCCAGCAGCCAAGCAGATGTAAGACCTCTAGCCAAAAACATTCAGTACTTC.

The rearrangement links TRBV12-3 or TRBV12-4 to TRBJ2-1, with D possibly being TRBD1 (6 bases). The V end was cut by 4 bases, the J end by 6 bases, with 7 bases between. The CDR3 totals 12 residues. CDR3 sequence: CASSSGVNEQFF. The CDR3 DNA reads TGTGCCAGCAGTTCAGGGGTCAATGAGCAGTTCTTC.

V usage is TRBV2 and J usage is TRBJ2-1, with 9 bases fitting TRBD2. The CDR3 is made up of 13 amino acids. Germline V gene lookup returns CDR1 SNHLY and CDR2 FYNNEI. Trimming at V came to 5 bases and at J to 7 bases, leaving 3 bases not matched to a gene. Written as DNA, the CDR3 is TGTGCCAGCAGTAGCGGGAGGAATAATGAGCAGTTCTTC. This gives the protein CASSSGRNNEQFF.

In its sample, this clonotype was seen a few times. The chain recombines TRBV6-5 with TRBJ2-3, with D possibly being TRBD1 (8 bases). The CDR3 totals 15 residues. Germline CDR1 is MNHEY and CDR2 is SVGAGI. Trimming removed 0 bases at V and 5 bases at J, with 12 bases between. CDR3 sequence: CASSYSGGTGDTQYF. CDR3 coding DNA: TGTGCCAGCAGTTACTCCGGGGGGACAGGAGATACGCAGTATTTT.

This clonotype was recorded once. The genes are TRBV2 and TRBJ1-4, with D hard to call. Trimming removed 1 base from V and 9 bases from J, with 12 bases in between. This CDR3 comprises 14 residues. In germline, CDR1 is SNHLY, CDR2 FYNNEI. This CDR3 is CASSEGTGRKKLFF. The DNA of the CDR3 is TGTGCCAGCAGTGAAGGGACCGGGAGGAAAAAACTGTTTTTT.

The J gene is TRBJ1-4, the V gene TRBV29-1; 8 bases are shared with TRBD1. The CDR3 runs 14 residues. The ends lost 6 bases at V and 0 bases at J; junction bases unmatched: 3. In germline, CDR1 is SQVTM, CDR2 ANQGSEA. CDR3 nucleotides: TGCAGCGTATCACAGGGGGCAACTAATGAAAAACTGTTTTTT. This translates into CSVSQGATNEKLFF.

The CDR3 bases are TGTGCCAGCAGTTTATACCCCAGGCCAGGGGTCCAAGAGACCCAGTACTTC. This codes for CASSLYPRPGVQETQYF. The chain recombines TRBV12-3 or TRBV12-4 with TRBJ2-5; D is possibly TRBD1 (6 bases). CDR3 size: 17 residues. The ends were cut back, 2 bases at V and 1 base at J, with 17 bases in the middle.

The rearrangement links TRBV7-8 to TRBJ1-5; D is perhaps TRBD1 (5 bases). Trimming took 4 bases from V and 1 from J, leaving 14 bases between them. The CDR3 is made up of 16 amino acids. Germline V CDR1 and CDR2: SGHVS, FQNEAQ. The CDR3 loop reads CASSSGGHGSNQPQHF. DNA for the CDR3: TGTGCCAGCAGCTCTGGTGGACATGGAAGCAATCAGCCCCAGCATTTT.

This clonotype was observed a handful of times. The chain links TRBV20-1 to TRBJ2-3; 9 nucleotides line up with TRBD2. CDR1 is DFQATT, CDR2 SNEGSKA, per germline (reference sequence). Unmatched junction bases numbered 13, after V lost 6 bases and J lost 3 bases. This CDR3 is 16 amino acids long. In DNA form, the CDR3 reads TGCAGTGCCAGGTCACGCGGGGGGGCCCGAACAGATACGCAGTATTTT. Translation: CSARSRGGARTDTQYF.

The table lists this clonotype with many counts. The chain recombines TRBV5-1 with TRBJ2-7, with TRBD1 matching 9 bases. V lost 9 bases to trimming and J lost 4 bases; unmatched junction nucleotides: 8. The CDR3 has 13 amino acids. CDR1 and CDR2 (germline): SGHRS, YFSETQ. This CDR3 reads CATGRDREYEQYF. In DNA, the CDR3 is TGCGCCACAGGACGGGACAGGGAATACGAGCAGTACTTC.

V is TRBV10-3 and J is TRBJ2-1; TRBD2 matches 11 bases. J lost 4 bases, V lost 10 bases, and 3 bases had no gene match. The CDR3 covers 13 residues. Germline V gene sequence: CDR1 ENHRY, CDR2 SYGVKD. The CDR3 nucleotides are TGTGCCACGGGACTAGCGGAATACAATGAGCAGTTCTTC. Translated, it gives CATGLAEYNEQFF.

This clonotype has at least ten counts. J is TRBJ2-7 and V is TRBV29-1, with 8 bases fitting TRBD2. With 8 bases clipped from V and 4 bases from J, the junction kept 7 bases outside the gene matches. This CDR3 is built from 12 residues. Germline loops: CDR1 SQVTM, CDR2 ANQGSEA. The CDR3 bases are TGCAGCATCCGGGGGGGCTTGTACGAGCAGTACTTC. This translates into CSIRGGLYEQYF.

The rearrangement links TRBV5-1 to TRBJ1-1, with TRBD1 as a possible D gene (5 bases). Germline-derived CDR1 and CDR2 are SGHRS and YFSETQ. The CDR3 runs 15 residues. Trimming stripped 6 bases from V and 1 base from J, with 16 bases between. The CDR3 spells CASKDTWGGNTEAFF. DNA for the CDR3: TGCGCCAGCAAGGACACATGGGGCGGGAACACTGAAGCTTTCTTT.

This clonotype was seen only a few times. The chain recombines TRBV15 with TRBJ2-1, with 9 positions matching TRBD1. The V gene's germline CDR1 is LNHNV and CDR2 YYDKDF (reference sequence). There are 16 residues in the CDR3. The junction had 11 bases not matched to a gene; V was cut back by 3 bases and J by 8 bases. CDR3 sequence (DNA): TGTGCCACCAGCAGTGTGGCCGGGACAGGGCGAGATGAGCAGTTCTTC. Translated: CATSSVAGTGRDEQFF.

In its sample, this clonotype was seen a few times. J is TRBJ2-5 and V is TRBV12-3 or TRBV12-4; D may be TRBD2 (5 bases). V gave up 5 bases and J gave up 3 bases, with 19 bases separating them. The CDR3 is 16 amino acids. CDR3 residues: CASSPRATGRKETQYF. For the CDR3, the DNA is TGTGCCAGCAGTCCTCGGGCTACTGGGAGAAAAGAGACCCAGTACTTC.